In its sample, the clone carrying this T cell receptor (beta chain) was seen many times. What it binds is unknown. From germline, CDR1 is SGDLS and CDR2 YYNGEE. The CDR3 totals 15 residues. V dropped 3 bases and J dropped 0 bases, with 11 bases sitting between them. The sample comes from a study of T-cell reconstitution after alpha-beta-depleted transplantation in children. Study-wide results and limits: After one year, T-cell counts and TCRbeta diversity mostly came from new T cells.

Preparing the TCRbeta library involved the use of unique molecular identifiers. TCRdb re-derived calls from the PCR reads in MiXCR, one entry per CDR3 protein. Of 550,000 to 800,000 distinct CDR3 sequences listed, around 13% were seen once; the top ten hold 0.65% to 0.9%. This chain links TRBV9 with TRBJ2-3, with D perhaps matching TRBD2 (6 bases). The material was PBMCs, obtained before TCRalphabeta/CD19-depleted stem cell transplant. This clonotype was sampled from a girl aged 2-10 years with congenital amegakaryocytic thrombocytopenia, due to receive a stem cell transplant. The CDR3, as DNA: TGTGCCAGCAGCGGCGGGATTCCTAGCACAGATACGCAGTATTTT. It encodes CASSGGIPSTDTQYF.